The entry that follows covers one T cell receptor (beta chain) sequence. The CDR3 runs 16 residues. The germline gives CDR1 SQVTM, CDR2 ANQGSEA. V trimming: 6 bases; J trimming: 2 bases; junction bases outside the gene matches: 15. The sample is drawn from a study of technical replicates of blood from a handful of donors. Libraries were prepared by immunoSEQ multiplex PCR; TCRdb keeps only in-frame clonotypes and omits some of them. The sample includes some 93,000 clones, approximately 95% seen only once; the top ten take over 0.25%. Sample: T cells isolated from PBMCs. The chain recombines TRBV29-1 with TRBJ2-7, with 8 nucleotides matching TRBD1. The receptor was derived from a human donor in good health. CDR3 coding DNA: TGCAGCGTCGTAACTAATAGACAGGGGAAGACCTACGAGCAGTACTTC. This sequence encodes CSVVTNRQGKTYEQYF.